The present TCR beta chain was sequenced within a study of shared clonotypes between healthy human individuals. The donors were all Caucasian adults (living in Nashville, Tennessee). At the deep level, the assay was run. Method: immunoSEQ multiplex PCR; TCRdb's copy keeps in-frame clones and lacks some. Of 450,000 to 500,000 clones detected, 60% to 85% appear once; the ten largest clones hold approximately 12%. Study-level results: Enrolling few donors narrowed the genetic and exposure-history diversity that was represented.

Concerning this clone: Its specificity is unknown.

The sample comprised PBMCs. This receptor was identified in a woman aged 40 to 55 in good health. Some clones in this sample may be carry-over from other donors' samples.

The CDR3 here is CASSSARTDTQYF. The CDR3 nucleotides are TGTGCCAGCAGTTCCGCCCGCACAGATACGCAGTATTTT. This rearrangement joins TRBV27 to TRBJ2-3, with D hard to call. CDR1 and CDR2 from the germline V gene are MNHEY and SMNVEV (reference sequence). The V and J ends lost 4 bases and 1 base respectively, with 6 bases between them. The CDR3 is 13 amino acids.